The 27 T cell receptor beta chains presented below share a single source sample, sequenced in a study of blood T cell repertoires in COVID-19. This table comes from immunoSEQ multiplex PCR, and its TCRdb copy is limited to in-frame clones, with some not included. The data show approximately 260,000 clones, with about nine tenths seen just once and approximately 1.2% held by the top ten. Sequencing input: PBMCs or T cells enriched from blood (not recorded which). These receptors were collected from a middle-aged woman with acute COVID-19.

This sequence joins TRBV14 and TRBJ2-2; D uncertain. Germline CDR1 reads SGHDN; CDR2 reads FVKESK. Trimming removed 1 base from V and 2 bases from J, with 8 bases in between. The length of the CDR3 is 15 residues. Here the CDR3 DNA reads TGTGCCAGCAGCCAAGTCAGGTTTAACACCGGGGAGCTGTTTTTT. Translated, it gives CASSQVRFNTGELFF.

This rearrangement joins TRBV6-2 or TRBV6-3 to TRBJ1-4, with D tentatively TRBD1 (6 bases). The CDR3 is 14 amino acids. Per the germline V gene, CDR1 is MNHEY and CDR2 is SVGEGT. The ends were cut back, 4 bases at V and 8 bases at J, with 14 bases in the middle. In DNA form, the CDR3 reads TGTGCCAGCAGTTTCTCATTGGACAGCGAAAAACTGTTTTTT. Residues: CASSFSLDSEKLFF.

This clone has ten or more counts. The chain couples TRBV27 to TRBJ1-3; a weak D match, TRBD1 (5 bases). CDR3 length equals 17 residues. Germline assignment: CDR1 MNHEY and CDR2 SMNVEV (reference sequence). V was trimmed by 4 bases and J by 3 bases, leaving 19 bases between them. This chain's CDR3 is CASSSHLGGAIGNTIYF. The CDR3 DNA reads TGTGCCAGCAGTTCCCACCTAGGAGGGGCGATTGGAAACACCATATATTTT.

The chain couples TRBV19 to TRBJ2-5, with D maybe TRBD2 (6 bases). The V end lost 7 bases, the J end lost 2 bases, and 17 bases lay between the germline ends. The CDR3 consists of 15 residues. Germline CDR1 LNHDA, CDR2 SQIVND (reference sequence). CDR3 DNA sequence: TGTGCCAGTACCGATCTATCGGCGGGGCAAGAGACCCAGTACTTC. This encodes CASTDLSAGQETQYF.

The chain recombines TRBV7-9 with TRBJ1-4; no definite D call. Germline CDR1 SEHNR, CDR2 FQNEAQ (reference sequence). V was cut by 2 bases and J by 6 bases, with 13 bases left in between. The CDR3 has 15 amino acids. The CDR3: CASSLQAAGDEKLFF. CDR3 bases: TGTGCCAGCAGCTTACAGGCAGCGGGAGATGAAAAACTGTTTTTT. The variable domain in full, with the rest retrieved from reference TRBV7-9 and TRBJ1-4, is DTGVSQNPRHKITKRGQNVTFRCDPISEHNRLYWYRQTLGQGPEFLTYFQNEAQLEKSRLLSDRFSAERPKGSFSTLEIQRTEQGDSAMYLCASSLQAAGDEKLFFGSGTQLSVL.

V and J are TRBV20-1 and TRBJ1-1, with D possibly TRBD1 on 6 matching bases. Per germline, CDR1 DFQATT and CDR2 SNEGSKA (reference sequence). V shed 4 bases and J shed 6 bases, with 12 bases lying between them. The CDR3 extends over 12 amino acids. The CDR3 loop reads CSATDRLPEAFF. The CDR3 DNA sequence: TGCAGTGCTACTGACAGGTTACCTGAAGCTTTCTTT.

This sequence joins TRBV28 and TRBJ2-6; D is possibly TRBD1 (5 bases). The V end lost 7 bases, the J end lost 0 bases, and 25 bases lay between the germline ends. The CDR3 consists of 20 residues. The germline CDR1 and CDR2 sequences are MDHEN and SYDVKM. The CDR3 DNA reads as TGTGCCAGCAATTCTGTCTCAGGGTTATCCCCCCACTCTGGGGCCAACGTCCTGACTTTC. Protein: CASNSVSGLSPHSGANVLTF.

The chain combines TRBV11-2 with TRBJ2-7; D unresolved. This CDR3 contains 12 residues. Germline CDR1 reads SGHAT; CDR2 reads FQNNGV. V was clipped by 3 bases and J by 3 bases, with 6 bases between them. The CDR3 loop is CASSLWSYEQYF. Here the CDR3 DNA reads TGTGCCAGCAGCTTGTGGAGCTACGAGCAGTACTTC.

The rearrangement uses TRBV30 and TRBJ1-3; D call uncertain. The ends were cut back, 4 bases at V and 1 base at J, with 11 bases in the middle. The germline gives CDR1 GTSNPN, CDR2 SVGIG (reference sequence). There are 14 residues in the CDR3. This chain's CDR3 is CAWTFGASGNTIYF. CDR3 bases: TGTGCCTGGACCTTCGGAGCTTCTGGAAACACCATATATTTT.

The V gene is TRBV6-5, the J gene TRBJ1-6, with unresolved D. CDR3 size: 13 residues. Between the trimmed V and J ends, which lost 2 bases and 5 bases, there was a span of 4 bases. Germline V gene lookup returns CDR1 MNHEY and CDR2 SVGAGI. In DNA, the CDR3 is TGTGCCAGCAGTTACGTAGATAATTCACCCCTCCACTTT. Protein: CASSYVDNSPLHF.

The rearrangement joins TRBV19 to TRBJ1-1; TRBD1 matches at 9 bases. Trimming took 5 bases from V and 6 from J; bases not matched to a gene: 10. The CDR3 loop spans 15 amino acids. The germline V gene has CDR1 LNHDA and CDR2 SQIVND (reference sequence). The CDR3 nucleotides are TGTGCCAGTAGTCCCCGACAGGGGGAAATTCCTGAAGCTTTCTTT. It encodes CASSPRQGEIPEAFF.

The V gene is TRBV19, the J gene TRBJ1-1; D may be TRBD1 (5 bases). The CDR3 length is 13 residues. From germline, CDR1 is LNHDA and CDR2 SQIVND (reference sequence). V was shortened by 9 bases and J by 6 bases, with 17 bases between the two germline ends. Here the CDR3 reads CASDRTGTPEAFF. The CDR3, as DNA: TGTGCCAGCGATCGAACCGGGACTCCTGAAGCTTTCTTT.

The rearrangement links TRBV2 to TRBJ2-7, with 8 bases aligning to TRBD1. The V gene end was trimmed by 6 bases and the J gene end by 1 base; junction bases not matched to a gene: 5. Germline CDR1 is SNHLY and CDR2 is FYNNEI. The CDR3 spans 14 residues. CDR3 bases: TGTGCCAGCAGCGTCGGACAGGGATCCTACGAGCAGTACTTC. It yields the protein CASSVGQGSYEQYF.

This clone was counted only a few times. The sample carries other DNA sequences with the same CDR3. The chain recombines TRBV7-8 with TRBJ1-1; TRBD1 agrees at 9 bases. The length of the CDR3 is 16 residues. CDR1 and CDR2 from the germline V gene are SGHVS and FQNEAQ. V shed 5 bases, J shed 4 bases, and the junction held 11 bases outside the gene matches. The CDR3 DNA reads as TGTGCCAGCAGCCGGTGGGACAGGGAGGCGACCACTGAAGCTTTCTTT. Amino acids: CASSRWDREATTEAFF. Based on the CDR3 plus reference TRBV7-8 and TRBJ1-1, the full variable domain is GAGVSQSPRYKVAKRGQDVALRCDPISGHVSLFWYQQALGQGPEFLTYFQNEAQLDKSGLPSDRFFAERPEGSVSTLKIQRTQQEDSAVYLCASSRWDREATTEAFFGQGTRLTVV.

This clone was seen a single time. The rearrangement joins TRBV2 to TRBJ1-5; D remains ambiguous. V lost 5 bases and J lost 6, with 8 bases in between. Germline-derived CDR1 and CDR2 are SNHLY and FYNNEI. The CDR3 loop spans 12 amino acids. CDR3 sequence: CASSPFGQPQHF. Here the CDR3 DNA reads TGTGCCAGCAGTCCCTTCGGTCAGCCCCAGCATTTT. The complete variable domain, with remaining parts taken from reference TRBV2 and TRBJ1-5, reads EPEVTQTPSHQVTQMGQEVILRCVPISNHLYFYWYRQILGQKVEFLVSFYNNEISEKSEIFDDQFSVERPDGSNFTLKIRSTKLEDSAMYFCASSPFGQPQHFGDGTRLSIL.

The chain employs TRBV28 and TRBJ1-2; 11 nucleotides match TRBD1. Germline loops: CDR1 MDHEN, CDR2 SYDVKM. The CDR3 has 14 amino acids. V lost 4 bases, J lost 9 bases, and 7 bases stayed unmatched. This CDR3 is CASSYTGTGGRYTF. The CDR3 coding sequence is TGTGCCAGCAGTTACACCGGGACAGGGGGACGCTACACCTTC.

The rearrangement uses TRBV7-8 and TRBJ1-5; a possible D gene is TRBD1 (6 bases). Germline CDR1 and CDR2: SGHVS and FQNEAQ. The CDR3 runs 15 residues. Trimming pared 0 bases from V and 4 bases from J, leaving 10 bases between. DNA of the CDR3: TGTGCCAGCAGCTTAGCACAGGGTCCTAATCAGCCCCAGCATTTT. Protein product: CASSLAQGPNQPQHF.

The chain uses TRBV7-2 and TRBJ2-1; possible D gene TRBD2, 7 bases. V was shortened by 5 bases and J by 5 bases, with 13 bases between the two germline ends. Germline V gene lookup returns CDR1 SGHTA and CDR2 FQGNSA. This CDR3 is 14 amino acids long. The CDR3 here is CASSPQRDNNEQFF. The CDR3 DNA follows: TGTGCCAGCAGCCCACAGCGGGACAACAATGAGCAGTTCTTC.

The gene calls are TRBV7-3 and TRBJ1-5; TRBD1 agrees at 10 bases. The CDR3 is 17 residues long. Germline V gene sequence: CDR1 SGHTA, CDR2 FQGTGA. Trimming took 1 base from V and 5 from J; bases not matched to a gene: 8. The CDR3, as DNA: TGTGCCAGCAGCTTAAGGTGGGGACAGGGGAAGGATCAGCCCCAGCATTTT. Translated, it gives CASSLRWGQGKDQPQHF. Combining the CDR3 with reference TRBV7-3 and TRBJ1-5 gives the whole variable domain GAGVSQTPSNKVTEKGKYVELRCDPISGHTALYWYRQSLGQGPEFLIYFQGTGAADDSGLPNDRFFAVRPEGSVSTLKIQRTERGDSAVYLCASSLRWGQGKDQPQHFGDGTRLSIL.

The chain has TRBV30 and TRBJ2-1; D is uncertain. The CDR3 is made up of 13 amino acids. The germline V gene has CDR1 GTSNPN and CDR2 SVGIG (reference sequence). The germline V and J ends were trimmed by 5 bases and 0 bases, with 8 bases remaining between them. CDR3 coding DNA: TGTGCCTGGCGCAGGTACTCCTACAATGAGCAGTTCTTC. The encoded protein is CAWRRYSYNEQFF.

V and J are TRBV5-4 and TRBJ1-2; D perhaps matches TRBD1 (5 bases). Germline-derived CDR1 and CDR2 are SGHNT and YYREEE (reference sequence). The CDR3 contains 15 residues. The ends were cut back, 4 bases at V and 5 bases at J, with 18 bases in the middle. The CDR3 reads CASSRTSDSRYGYTF. CDR3 bases: TGTGCCAGCAGCCGGACCAGTGACAGTCGTTATGGCTACACCTTC.

V gene TRBV6-1 combines with J gene TRBJ1-5; possibly TRBD1 for D (6 bases). Trimming stripped 2 bases from V and 13 bases from J, with 12 bases between. This CDR3 has 12 amino acids. Germline CDR1 is MNHNS and CDR2 is SASEGT. CDR3 nucleotide sequence: TGTGCCAGCAGTGAAAACAGGGTTTCGCAGCATTTT. It specifies CASSENRVSQHF.

This clone appeared a single time. The V and J genes are TRBV7-3 and TRBJ1-1; 7 nucleotides match TRBD1. Per the germline V gene, CDR1 is SGHTA and CDR2 is FQGTGA. The CDR3 consists of 14 residues. V lost 1 base, J lost 5 bases, and 4 bases stayed unmatched. CDR3 sequence: CASSLKGGATEAFF. CDR3 DNA sequence: TGTGCCAGCAGCTTAAAAGGGGGCGCAACTGAAGCTTTCTTT. Full variable domain (missing parts from reference TRBV7-3 and TRBJ1-1): GAGVSQTPSNKVTEKGKYVELRCDPISGHTALYWYRQSLGQGPEFLIYFQGTGAADDSGLPNDRFFAVRPEGSVSTLKIQRTERGDSAVYLCASSLKGGATEAFFGQGTRLTVV.

The chain joins TRBV3-1 (or the pseudogene TRBV3-2) to TRBJ2-1; tentative D call: TRBD1 (6 bases). Trimming shortened V by 6 bases and J by 7 bases, and 13 bases separated the two germline ends. Germline CDR1 LGHDT, CDR2 YNNKEL (reference sequence). This CDR3 comprises 13 residues. The CDR3 region is CASRLHQGNEQFF. CDR3 nucleotides: TGTGCCAGCAGGCTCCATCAGGGGAATGAGCAGTTCTTC.

The V gene is TRBV11-3, the J gene TRBJ1-1; the D is unclear. Germline CDR1 reads SGHNT; CDR2 reads YENEEA. The CDR3 covers 16 residues. Trimming pared 0 bases from V and 1 base from J, leaving 12 bases between. For the CDR3, the DNA is TGTGCCAGCAGCTTAGATCGTGGTCTGGCGAACACTGAAGCTTTCTTT. Its translation: CASSLDRGLANTEAFF.

This chain joins TRBV10-1 and TRBJ2-3, with a tentative D call TRBD2 (6 bases). Trimming took 0 bases from V and 4 from J, leaving 17 bases between them. The V gene's germline CDR1 is WNHNN and CDR2 SYGVQD (reference sequence). The CDR3 has 17 amino acids. The CDR3 DNA sequence: TGCGCCAGCAGTGAGTCCCCCGGGAGCTATACCGCAGATACGCAGTATTTT. Translation: CASSESPGSYTADTQYF.

This clone was seen more than once but under ten times. V is TRBV6-4 and J is TRBJ2-6, with D perhaps TRBD1 (6 bases). The germline gives CDR1 MRHNA, CDR2 SNTAGT. CDR3 length: 14 amino acids. Deletions cut 8 bases from V and 0 bases from J, with 8 bases between. The CDR3 region has the DNA TGTGCCAGCGGGGACAACTCTGGGGCCAACGTCCTGACTTTC. Translated: CASGDNSGANVLTF.